Listed below are T cell receptor beta chains from one sample, sequenced in a study of T cells in Graves' hyperthyroidism and ophthalmopathy. MiXCR, applied by TCRdb to the multiplex PCR reads, yields one record per CDR3 protein. The data show over 650,000 distinct CDR3 sequences, roughly 15% seen once. Sequenced sample: blood. Receptors originate from a man in his late teens or twenties with Graves' hyperthyroidism. The conserved cysteine and the conserved F or W are not part of the CDR3 here.

TRBJ2-1	TRBV19	ASSMRFNNEQF
TRBJ1-2	TRBV9	ASSVGRGTGYGYT
TRBJ2-1	TRBV12-5	ASGLAETSGWSSYNEQF
TRBJ1-2	TRBV19	ASSIDGTTYGYT
TRBJ2-7	TRBV10-3	AIRVNGQGRYEQY
TRBJ1-1	TRBV29-1	SVGPKGNTEAF
TRBJ2-5	TRBV27	ASSLLGAGETQY
TRBJ2-2	TRBV20-1	SARDRGRDHTGELF
TRBJ1-1	TRBV19	ASMERAASEAF
TRBJ1-6	TRBV3-1	ASSPVGIKQGAGSPPH
TRBJ2-7	TRBV19	ASSIGTSGLYEQY
TRBJ2-7	TRBV6-1	ASSLSGQGALGEQY
TRBJ2-7	TRBV18	TSSPPGRLAGEYEQY
TRBJ2-3	TRBV29-1	SVDSQRVSTDTQY
TRBJ2-6	TRBV3-1	ASSHASGANVLT
TRBJ1-1	TRBV30	AWKGLDTEAF
TRBJ2-7	TRBV28	ASSSYLIYEQY
TRBJ2-7	TRBV28	ASRAGSGNYYYYEQY
TRBJ2-7	TRBV7-9	ASRGQAPSYEQY
TRBJ1-5	TRBV28	ASSLDTSGQPQH
TRBJ2-7	TRBV7-9	ASSAAGGSYEQY
TRBJ2-5	TRBV10-1	ASQPQTAPQETQY
TRBJ2-7	TRBV29-1	SVLSAGGSYEQY
TRBJ1-6	TRBV2	ASSEGQAYVSPLH
TRBJ1-1	TRBV2	ASRSGTGRLNTEAF
TRBJ2-7	TRBV29-1	SAKLLVAELYEQY
TRBJ2-3	TRBV7-2	ASSADRGGDTQY
TRBJ2-7	TRBV4-2	ASSQSGTSDYEQY
TRBJ1-1	TRBV7-8	ASSWGRRSTEAF
TRBJ2-3	TRBV20-1	SARPGTEGDTQY
TRBJ2-7	TRBV6-2/TRBV6-3	ASSYGYRTSGTYEQY
TRBJ1-1	TRBV28	ASSLPGLRNTEAF
TRBJ2-7	TRBV30	AWSRRLAGDNYEQY
TRBJ1-1	TRBV10-3	ATLEATNTEAF
TRBJ2-1	TRBV7-9	ASASRSGLTIPYNEQF
TRBJ2-3	TRBV6-6	ASSYSTGGSDTQY
TRBJ2-3	TRBV16	ASSDRGDTQY
TRBJ2-5	TRBV7-2	ASRRGSGGQETQY
TRBJ2-7	TRBV30	AWSVSSFYEQY
TRBJ2-2	TRBV27	ASSSIVGRNTGELF
TRBJ2-2	TRBV3-1	ASSDDFSGSWTGELF
TRBJ1-1	TRBV25-1	ASSDRQGGPEAF